This T cell receptor (beta chain) is from a study of shared clonotypes between healthy human individuals. A note on this clone: What it binds is not known.

Per germline, CDR1 SGHTA and CDR2 FQGNSA. V lost 1 base and J lost 5, with 12 bases in between. This CDR3 has 14 residues. General study points: The study found about 5% of naive CD4 clonotypes shared across several donors.

Assay used: immunoSEQ multiplex PCR; TCRdb lists only in-frame clones, some missing. This table has some 2.4 million clones, over 85% appearing once. Sequencing used naive CD4+ T cells from PBMCs. Documented subset: CD45RA+ positively selected. The sequence derives from a man aged 18 to 35 in good health. Some clones in this sample may be carry-over from other donors' samples. The chain carries TRBV7-2 and TRBJ2-7, with a possible D match to TRBD1 (6 bases). The CDR3 reads CASSLVGWTDEQYF. CDR3 bases: TGTGCCAGCAGCTTAGTCGGTTGGACAGACGAGCAGTACTTC.